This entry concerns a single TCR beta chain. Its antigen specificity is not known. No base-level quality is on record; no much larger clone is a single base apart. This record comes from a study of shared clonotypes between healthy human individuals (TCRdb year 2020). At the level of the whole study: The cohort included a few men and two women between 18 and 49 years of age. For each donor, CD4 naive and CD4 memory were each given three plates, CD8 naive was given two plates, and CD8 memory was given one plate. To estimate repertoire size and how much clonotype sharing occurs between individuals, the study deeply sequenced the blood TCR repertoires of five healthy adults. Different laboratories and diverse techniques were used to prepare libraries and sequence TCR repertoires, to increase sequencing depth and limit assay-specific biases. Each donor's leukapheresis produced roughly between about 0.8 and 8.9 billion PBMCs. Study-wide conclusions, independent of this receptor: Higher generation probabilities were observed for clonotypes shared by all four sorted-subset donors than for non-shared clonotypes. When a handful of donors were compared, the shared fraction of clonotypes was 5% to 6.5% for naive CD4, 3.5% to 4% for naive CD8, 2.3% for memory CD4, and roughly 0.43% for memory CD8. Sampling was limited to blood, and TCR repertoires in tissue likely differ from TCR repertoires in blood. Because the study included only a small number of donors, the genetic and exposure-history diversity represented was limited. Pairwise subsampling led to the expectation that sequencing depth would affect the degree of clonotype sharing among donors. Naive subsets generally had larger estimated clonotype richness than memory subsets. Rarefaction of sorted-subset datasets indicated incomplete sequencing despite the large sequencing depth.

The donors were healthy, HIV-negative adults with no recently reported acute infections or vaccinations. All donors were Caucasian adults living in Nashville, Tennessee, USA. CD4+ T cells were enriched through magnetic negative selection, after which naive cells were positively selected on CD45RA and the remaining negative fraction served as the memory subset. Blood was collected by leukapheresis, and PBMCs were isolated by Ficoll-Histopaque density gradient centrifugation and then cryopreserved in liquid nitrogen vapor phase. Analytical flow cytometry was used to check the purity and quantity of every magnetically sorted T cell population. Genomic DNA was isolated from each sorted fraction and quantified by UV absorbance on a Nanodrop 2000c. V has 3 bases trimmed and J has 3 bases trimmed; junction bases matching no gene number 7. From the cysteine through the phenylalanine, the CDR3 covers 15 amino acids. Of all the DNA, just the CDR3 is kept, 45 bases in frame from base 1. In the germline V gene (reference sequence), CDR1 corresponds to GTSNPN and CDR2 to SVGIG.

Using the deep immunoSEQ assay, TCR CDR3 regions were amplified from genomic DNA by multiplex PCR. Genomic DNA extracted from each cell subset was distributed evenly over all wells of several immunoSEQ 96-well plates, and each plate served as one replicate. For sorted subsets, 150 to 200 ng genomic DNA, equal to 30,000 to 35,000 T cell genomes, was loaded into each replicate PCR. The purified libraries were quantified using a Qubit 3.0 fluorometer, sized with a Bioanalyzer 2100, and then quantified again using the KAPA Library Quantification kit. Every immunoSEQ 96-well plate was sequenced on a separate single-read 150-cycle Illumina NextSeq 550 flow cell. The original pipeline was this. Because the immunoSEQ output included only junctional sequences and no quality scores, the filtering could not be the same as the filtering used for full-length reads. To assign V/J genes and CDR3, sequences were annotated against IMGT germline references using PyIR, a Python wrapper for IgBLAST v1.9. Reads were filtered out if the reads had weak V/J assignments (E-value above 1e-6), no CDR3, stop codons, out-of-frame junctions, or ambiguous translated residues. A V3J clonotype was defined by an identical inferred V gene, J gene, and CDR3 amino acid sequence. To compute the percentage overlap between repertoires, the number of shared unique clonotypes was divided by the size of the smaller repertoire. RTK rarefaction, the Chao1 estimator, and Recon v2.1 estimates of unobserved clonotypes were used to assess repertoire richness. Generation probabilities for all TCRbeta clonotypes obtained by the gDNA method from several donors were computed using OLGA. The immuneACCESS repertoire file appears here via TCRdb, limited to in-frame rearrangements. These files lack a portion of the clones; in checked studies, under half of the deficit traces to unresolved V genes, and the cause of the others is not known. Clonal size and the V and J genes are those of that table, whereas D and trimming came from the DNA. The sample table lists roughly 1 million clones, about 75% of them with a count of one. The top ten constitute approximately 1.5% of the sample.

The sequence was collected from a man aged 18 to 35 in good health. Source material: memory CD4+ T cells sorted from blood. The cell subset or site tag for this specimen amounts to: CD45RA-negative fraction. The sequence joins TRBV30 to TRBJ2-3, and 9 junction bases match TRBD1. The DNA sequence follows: TGTGCCTGGAGCGCGGGACAGGGCTCGACAGATACGCAGTATTTT. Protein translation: CAWSAGQGSTDTQYF. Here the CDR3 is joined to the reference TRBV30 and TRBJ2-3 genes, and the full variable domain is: SQTIHQWPATLVQPVGSPLSLECTVEGTSNPNLYWYRQAAGRGLQLLFYSVGIGQISSEVPQNLSASRPQDRQFILSSKKLLLSDSGFYLCAWSAGQGSTDTQYFGPGTRLTVL.